This TCR beta chain derives from a study of cytomegalovirus exposure and HLA in healthy donors. Worth noting for this clone: What it recognizes is unknown.

The CDR3 has 15 amino acids. Trimming took 2 bases from V and 6 from J, leaving 15 bases between them. Germline CDR1 reads MNHEY; CDR2 reads SVGAGI. Study conclusions and caveats: Confirmation was obtained in vitro that a few CMV-associated chains are specific for CMV antigens. Researchers counted roughly 160 TCR beta chains as cytomegalovirus-associated. In the roughly 120 validation repertoires, a later analysis found that first-cohort TCR clusters tended to co-occur. Per published reports, the classifier diagnosed cytomegalovirus status with high specificity and sensitivity.

The repertoire was sequenced with immunoSEQ multiplex PCR; TCRdb's copy has only in-frame clones and lacks some. This sample has around 200,000 clones, with about 80% found just once. The chain recombines TRBV6-5 with TRBJ2-3; no firm D call. This sequence was found in a woman aged 18 to 35 in good health and CMV-seropositive. Sequenced: PBMCs. CDR3 residues: CASSYGRFGSDTQYF. CDR3 DNA sequence: TGTGCCAGCAGTTACGGCAGGTTTGGCAGCGATACGCAGTATTTT.